This is a list of T cell receptor beta chains from one sample in a study of T cell responses to AZD1222 COVID-19 vaccine. Profiling relied on immunoSEQ multiplex PCR, and the TCRdb table lists in-frame clones only, not all of them. The table lists around 99,000 clones, just over 90% of them singletons. The material was peripheral blood, obtained on day 0 of AZD1222 vaccination. These receptors came from an adult in good health. Each CDR3 is given with its conserved first and last residue. Fields, in order: V gene, J gene, CDR3 protein.

TRBV5-4,TRBJ2-3,CASSLRLAGGSTDTQYF
TRBV7-8,TRBJ1-1,CASSSLRLGNTEAFF
TRBV5-6,TRBJ2-7,CASSLYGGPYEQYF
TRBV5-1,TRBJ2-5,CASSFSSGGAETQYF
TRBV19,TRBJ2-7,CASSTMTGLMTYEQYF
TRBV5-6,TRBJ1-2,CASSLAAGRAGYTF
TRBV7-9,TRBJ2-5,CASNTYQGGQETQYF
TRBV11-3,TRBJ2-3,CASSWGLAGSTDTQYF
TRBV3-1/TRBV3-2,TRBJ2-5,CASSQGALSQETQYF
TRBV18,TRBJ2-7,CASSPPSGSSYEQYF
TRBV7-2,TRBJ1-3,CASSLTGTDSGNTIYF
TRBV4-2,TRBJ2-7,CASSPDSMQTADEQYF
TRBV4-3,TRBJ1-5,CASSQGGTTDQPQHF
TRBV13,TRBJ1-2,CASSVGQGNYGYTF
TRBV6-1,TRBJ2-7,CASSDRNSYEQYF
TRBV19,TRBJ2-5,CATSQGGETQYF
TRBV18,TRBJ1-1,CASSPLDYGTEAFF
TRBV5-6,TRBJ1-2,CASSLAPQFTF
TRBV12-1,TRBJ2-4,CASYRDLQYF
TRBV4-2,TRBJ2-7,CASSPSGDSGLNEQYF
TRBV5-4,TRBJ1-6,CASSTHGGTYNSPLHF
TRBV11-2,TRBJ2-3,CASSLFRTTDTQYF